This entry lists 27 T cell receptor beta chains sequenced from one sample in a study of blood T cell repertoires in COVID-19. The table came from immunoSEQ multiplex PCR; TCRdb's copy has only in-frame clones and leaves some out. The top ten clones hold 20% of a sample with tens of thousands of clones, 75% to 85% of them seen once. Sample: peripheral blood. The receptors were gathered from a woman in her seventies with acute or convalescent COVID-19.

The gene calls are TRBV28 and TRBJ1-4, with 7 bases fitting TRBD1. The length of the CDR3 is 14 residues. The V segment lost 7 bases and the J segment 5 bases; nucleotides outside the gene matches: 7. CDR1 and CDR2 from the germline V gene are MDHEN and SYDVKM. CDR3 sequence reads: CASTLTGINEKLFF. The CDR3 DNA is TGTGCCAGCACCCTGACAGGGATAAATGAAAAACTGTTTTTT.

The CDR3 region has the DNA TGTGCCAGCAGCCCAGGACTTCACCACGGGGAGCTGTTTTTT. This sequence encodes CASSPGLHHGELFF. The chain recombines TRBV7-8 with TRBJ2-2; D is perhaps TRBD2 (5 bases). The CDR3 runs 14 residues. Germline V gene lookup returns CDR1 SGHVS and CDR2 FQNEAQ. V lost 5 bases, J lost 7 bases, and 14 bases lay in between.

In this sample, this clone turned up a few times. This CDR3 reads CAISESRAGNGYTF. As DNA, the CDR3 is TGTGCCATCAGTGAGTCTAGGGCAGGGAATGGCTACACCTTC. The chain carries TRBV10-3 and TRBJ1-2, with a weak D call TRBD1 (5 bases). The germline CDR1 and CDR2 sequences are ENHRY and SYGVKD. Trimming shortened V by 0 bases and J by 6 bases, and 11 bases separated the two germline ends. The CDR3 contains 14 residues.

The rearrangement uses TRBV28 and TRBJ2-7, with D tentatively TRBD2 (6 bases). CDR1 MDHEN and CDR2 SYDVKM come from the germline V gene. The CDR3 sequence is 13 residues long. Trimming stripped 6 bases from V and 3 bases from J, with 12 bases between. The CDR3 is CASRVTGSYEQYF. CDR3 in DNA: TGTGCCAGCAGGGTCACCGGGAGCTACGAGCAGTACTTC. Full variable domain (rest looked up from reference TRBV28 and TRBJ2-7): DVKVTQSSRYLVKRTGEKVFLECVQDMDHENMFWYRQDPGLGLRLIYFSYDVKMKEKGDIPEGYSVSREKKERFSLILESASTNQTSMYLCASRVTGSYEQYFGPGTRLTVT.

In its sample, this clone was seen once. This sequence joins TRBV4-2 and TRBJ2-1; D ambiguous. Germline CDR1 LGHNA, CDR2 YNFKEQ. Between the trimmed V and J ends, which lost 1 base and 9 bases, there was a span of 10 bases. CDR3 size: 13 residues. The CDR3 spells CASSQARFGEQFF. For the CDR3, the DNA is TGTGCCAGCAGCCAAGCTCGGTTCGGTGAGCAGTTCTTC.

This clone was found a few times. The V and J genes are TRBV7-9 and TRBJ1-2; D not certain. CDR1 SEHNR and CDR2 FQNEAQ come from the germline V gene (reference sequence). This CDR3 spans 15 amino acids. The V and J ends lost 2 bases and 7 bases respectively, with 17 bases between them. CDR3 loop: CASSLLGRLEGGYTF. In DNA, the CDR3 is TGTGCCAGCAGCTTACTCGGCAGACTCGAGGGTGGCTACACCTTC.

The gene calls are TRBV6-6 and TRBJ1-5; 8 bases fit TRBD1. Losses at the gene ends were 6 bases for V and 6 bases for J; bases not matched to a gene: 7. The germline gives CDR1 MNHNY, CDR2 SVGAGI (reference sequence). The CDR3 totals 14 residues. The DNA of the CDR3 is TGTGCCAGCAGAAAGGACAGGGAGGGTCAGCCCCAGCATTTT. This translates into CASRKDREGQPQHF.

The chain recombines TRBV27 with TRBJ2-7; TRBD1 is a possible D gene (5 bases). V shed 2 bases and J shed 2 bases, with 7 bases lying between them. The CDR3 sequence is 13 residues long. CDR1 is MNHEY and CDR2 is SMNVEV in the germline V gene (reference sequence). The CDR3 is CASSLDSTYEQYF. CDR3 bases: TGTGCCAGCAGTTTAGACAGTACCTACGAGCAGTACTTC.

V gene TRBV6-5 combines with J gene TRBJ2-1, with 7 bases lining up with TRBD2. CDR1 MNHEY and CDR2 SVGAGI come from the germline V gene. The V and J ends lost 4 bases and 6 bases, in that order; junction bases with no gene match: 6. The CDR3 contains 14 residues. The CDR3, as DNA: TGTGCCAGCAGTTCCAGGACTAGTCCCAATGAGCAGTTCTTC. It is translated as CASSSRTSPNEQFF.

The V call is TRBV15, the J call TRBJ2-2; tentatively, D is TRBD1 (6 bases). CDR3 length equals 14 residues. V was trimmed by 6 bases and J by 5 bases, leaving 13 bases between them. Germline V lookup: CDR1 LNHNV, CDR2 YYDKDF (reference sequence). DNA of the CDR3: TGTGCCACCAGGGAGAGGGGGTGGACCGGGGAGCTGTTTTTT. The encoded protein is CATRERGWTGELFF.

The chain has TRBV28 and TRBJ1-3; D remains unclear. The V gene lost 6 bases and the J gene lost 4 bases, with 10 bases spanning the gap. Germline V gene lookup returns CDR1 MDHEN and CDR2 SYDVKM. This CDR3 is 13 amino acids long. CDR3 protein: CASRSSLGNTIYF. CDR3 DNA: TGTGCCAGCAGGTCTTCACTCGGAAACACCATATATTTT.

The rearrangement uses TRBV7-8 and TRBJ2-1, with TRBD2 identical over 7 bases. The CDR3 has 15 amino acids. Germline assignment: CDR1 SGHVS and CDR2 FQNEAQ. Trimming removed 1 base from V and 9 bases from J; junction bases left unmatched: 9. Here the CDR3 DNA reads TGTGCCAGCAGCTTAGAAACCGGGAGGTTGAGTGAGCAGTTCTTC. Its translation: CASSLETGRLSEQFF.

This clone came up a few times. This chain links TRBV5-5 with TRBJ1-2, with 8 bases fitting TRBD1. The CDR3 is 13 amino acids. Germline CDR1 SGHKS, CDR2 YYEKEE (reference sequence). The J segment lost 5 bases and the V segment lost 4 bases, leaving 4 bases of the junction unmatched. CDR3 in amino acids: CASSTDREYGYTF. CDR3 sequence (DNA): TGTGCCAGCAGCACGGACAGGGAGTATGGCTACACCTTC.

The chain recombines TRBV6-1 with TRBJ1-1; 10 nucleotides agree with TRBD1. The CDR3 sequence is 15 residues long. After removal of 3 bases from V and 2 bases from J, the junction contained 3 bases not matched to a gene. Germline assignment: CDR1 MNHNS and CDR2 SASEGT. The CDR3 nucleotides read TGTGCCAGCAGTGACCAGACAGGGGGCAACACTGAAGCTTTCTTT. Encoded protein: CASSDQTGGNTEAFF.

The gene calls are TRBV18 and TRBJ1-1, with a weak D call TRBD1 (6 bases). Germline CDR1 reads KGHSH; CDR2 reads LQKENI. The CDR3 loop spans 13 amino acids. V lost 6 bases and J 1 base, leaving 9 bases between the germline ends. The CDR3, as DNA: TGTGCCAGCTCGACGGGACAGAACACTGAAGCTTTCTTT. Amino acids: CASSTGQNTEAFF.

This rearrangement joins TRBV2 to TRBJ1-5, with 7 bases that match TRBD1. V lost 5 bases, J lost 5 bases, and 6 bases stayed unmatched. The V gene's germline CDR1 is SNHLY and CDR2 FYNNEI. This CDR3 is built from 14 residues. The CDR3 DNA reads TGTGCCAGCAGTCTACAGGGGCTTCATCAGCCCCAGCATTTT. The encoded protein is CASSLQGLHQPQHF.

The chain links TRBV7-8 to TRBJ1-1, with a tentative D call TRBD1 (5 bases). Trimming cost V 3 bases and J 1 base, with 6 bases left between them. The CDR3 consists of 13 residues. The germline V gene encodes CDR1 SGHVS and CDR2 FQNEAQ. CDR3 in amino acids: CASSFQGNTEAFF. CDR3 DNA: TGTGCCAGCAGCTTTCAGGGGAACACTGAAGCTTTCTTT. The full variable domain, its missing parts supplied by reference TRBV7-8 and TRBJ1-1, is GAGVSQSPRYKVAKRGQDVALRCDPISGHVSLFWYQQALGQGPEFLTYFQNEAQLDKSGLPSDRFFAERPEGSVSTLKIQRTQQEDSAVYLCASSFQGNTEAFFGQGTRLTVV.

The V call is TRBV29-1, the J call TRBJ2-2, with 14 bases identical to TRBD2. CDR3 length equals 15 residues. Germline V gene data show CDR1 as SQVTM and CDR2 as ANQGSEA. With V trimmed by 7 bases and J by 5 bases, 6 bases remained unmatched. CDR3 region: CSARTSGRRTGELFF. For the CDR3, the DNA is TGCAGCGCCCGGACTAGCGGGAGGCGTACCGGGGAGCTGTTTTTT.

The chain links TRBV5-1 to TRBJ1-6; 8 positions agree with TRBD1. The germline CDR1 and CDR2 sequences are SGHRS and YFSETQ. Unmatched junction bases numbered 3, after V lost 1 base and J lost 0 bases. The CDR3 contains 17 residues. The CDR3 reads CASSLNRGNSYNSPLHF. The CDR3 DNA sequence: TGCGCCAGCAGCTTGAACAGGGGGAACTCCTATAATTCACCCCTCCACTTT.

The V and J genes are TRBV15 and TRBJ2-5; maybe TRBD1 (6 bases). Germline V gene lookup returns CDR1 LNHNV and CDR2 YYDKDF (reference sequence). This CDR3 has 14 residues. Trimming left V 6 bases short and J 5 bases short, with 16 bases between. The CDR3 region is CATRGVARGETQYF. The CDR3 nucleotides read TGTGCCACCAGGGGAGTGGCGAGGGGGGAGACCCAGTACTTC.

V and J are TRBV5-4 and TRBJ2-1, with 9 bases aligning to TRBD2. Germline CDR1 SGHNT, CDR2 YYREEE (reference sequence). The CDR3 length is 16 residues. The trim removed 4 bases at V and 6 bases at J, leaving 11 bases unmatched. CDR3 sequence reads: CASSISRGGGGNEQFF. CDR3 bases: TGTGCCAGCAGCATTTCTAGAGGCGGGGGGGGCAATGAGCAGTTCTTC.

This sequence joins TRBV18 and TRBJ2-6, with D possibly matching TRBD2 (6 bases). The V end was cut by 2 bases, the J end by 1 base, with 24 bases between. Germline V CDR1 and CDR2: KGHSH, LQKENI. This CDR3 comprises 21 residues. CDR3 nucleotides: TGTGCCAGCTCACCAACCGCCGCCCAGGGACGGGAGAGGTCTGGGGCCAACGTCCTGACTTTC. This codes for CASSPTAAQGRERSGANVLTF.

This chain joins TRBV5-1 and TRBJ1-1; TRBD1 aligns across 8 bases. V gave up 2 bases and J gave up 3 bases; unmatched junction bases: 3. Looked up from germline, CDR1 is SGHRS and CDR2 is YFSETQ. The CDR3 extends over 14 amino acids. The CDR3 sequence is CASSLQGDDTEAFF. For the CDR3, the DNA is TGCGCCAGCAGCTTACAGGGGGATGACACTGAAGCTTTCTTT.

DNA of the CDR3: TGTGCCTGCCATAGGACAGGGGGCATTAAAGCTTTCTTT. It codes for CACHRTGGIKAFF. This sequence joins TRBV30 and TRBJ1-1, with TRBD1 identical over 11 bases. With V trimmed by 6 bases and J by 9 bases, 9 bases remained unmatched. Germline loops: CDR1 GTSNPN, CDR2 SVGIG (reference sequence). CDR3 length: 13 amino acids.

V gene TRBV28 combines with J gene TRBJ2-3; a possible D gene is TRBD2 (8 bases). The CDR3 spans 14 residues. Trimming pared 10 bases from V and 6 bases from J, leaving 20 bases between. Germline V gene data show CDR1 as MDHEN and CDR2 as SYDVKM. The CDR3 here is CAIGGGRPADTQYF. CDR3 DNA sequence: TGTGCCATAGGGGGCGGGAGGCCTGCGGATACGCAGTATTTT.

This rearrangement joins TRBV3-1 (or the pseudogene TRBV3-2) to TRBJ2-1; the D gene is possibly TRBD2 (6 bases). This CDR3 has 12 amino acids. The germline CDR1 and CDR2 sequences are LGHDT and YNNKEL (reference sequence). Trimming shortened V by 3 bases and J by 8 bases, and 8 bases separated the two germline ends. The CDR3 DNA reads TGTGCCAGCAGCCATGCGGGATATGAGCAGTTCTTC. Translated: CASSHAGYEQFF.

The genes are TRBV5-1 and TRBJ2-3, with D possibly being TRBD2 (5 bases). The germline V gene has CDR1 SGHRS and CDR2 YFSETQ. This CDR3 has 16 amino acids. Trimming pared 0 bases from V and 1 base from J, leaving 12 bases between. CDR3 protein: CASSLGEGWGTDTQYF. Here the CDR3 DNA reads TGCGCCAGCAGCTTGGGCGAGGGTTGGGGCACAGATACGCAGTATTTT.